One sample yielded the 19 T cell receptor beta chains listed below, sequenced in a study of blood T cell repertoires in COVID-19. Here immunoSEQ multiplex PCR was the method, and the copy in TCRdb shows in-frame clones only, minus some. There are approximately 110,000 clones in the sample; about 93% occur only once, and around 2% lies in the top ten. The sample comprised peripheral blood. These receptors came from a man aged 50 to 60 with COVID-19, enrolled during active disease.

The gene calls are TRBV27 and TRBJ2-2, with TRBD1 as a possible D gene (6 bases). Germline CDR1 is MNHEY and CDR2 is SMNVEV (reference sequence). V was shortened by 2 bases and J by 8 bases, with 6 bases between the two germline ends. The CDR3 consists of 12 residues. The CDR3 coding sequence is TGTGCCAGCAGTTTAGGACAGGGGGAGCTGTTTTTT. It codes for CASSLGQGELFF.

This chain joins TRBV7-9 and TRBJ2-1; D is perhaps TRBD2 (6 bases). The V and J ends lost 5 bases and 2 bases respectively, with 19 bases between them. The CDR3 is 17 amino acids. CDR1 is SEHNR and CDR2 is FQNEAQ in the germline V gene (reference sequence). CDR3 sequence (DNA): TGTGCCAGCAGCCACCCCACCGGGGGAACACCCTACAATGAGCAGTTCTTC. Its translation is CASSHPTGGTPYNEQFF.

CDR3 loop: CASSFQTSGSDEQYF. CDR3 DNA: TGTGCCAGCAGTTTCCAGACTAGCGGGAGTGACGAGCAGTACTTC. The chain carries TRBV27 and TRBJ2-7; 12 bases fit TRBD2. With 3 bases clipped from V and 5 bases from J, the junction kept 5 bases outside the gene matches. This CDR3 spans 15 amino acids. CDR1 is MNHEY and CDR2 is SMNVEV in the germline V gene (reference sequence).

This clone has only a few counts. The V call is TRBV5-1, the J call TRBJ1-1; 7 positions match TRBD1. The CDR3 contains 16 residues. V lost 1 base, J lost 5 bases, and 11 bases stayed unmatched. Looked up from germline, CDR1 is SGHRS and CDR2 is YFSETQ. Here the CDR3 DNA reads TGCGCCAGCAGCTTGAATCCTACAGGGGAAAGAACTGAAGCTTTCTTT. Translating gives CASSLNPTGERTEAFF. The full variable domain, completed using reference TRBV5-1 and TRBJ1-1, is KAGVTQTPRYLIKTRGQQVTLSCSPISGHRSVSWYQQTPGQGLQFLFEYFSETQRNKGNFPGRFSGRQFSNSRSEMNVSTLELGDSALYLCASSLNPTGERTEAFFGQGTRLTVV.

This chain uses TRBV27 with TRBJ2-3; 8 bases match TRBD2. The CDR3 loop spans 15 amino acids. The germline V gene encodes CDR1 MNHEY and CDR2 SMNVEV (reference sequence). V was clipped by 2 bases and J by 7 bases; unmatched bases: 8. CDR3 sequence: CASSLKSGRRNTQYF. CDR3 nucleotide sequence: TGTGCCAGCAGTTTAAAAAGCGGGAGAAGGAATACGCAGTATTTT.

The sample holds one count of this clone. The chain is built from TRBV27 and TRBJ2-1; TRBD2 agrees at 8 bases. The V and J ends lost 11 bases and 7 bases, in that order; junction bases with no gene match: 13. This CDR3 comprises 14 residues. Germline V gives CDR1 MNHEY, CDR2 SMNVEV (reference sequence). DNA for the CDR3: TGTGCCGCGAAGCGGACTAGCTCAGGGAATGAGCAGTTCTTC. This sequence encodes CAAKRTSSGNEQFF.

The rearrangement joins TRBV27 to TRBJ1-5; the match to TRBD1 covers 8 bases. The CDR3 loop spans 16 amino acids. The V segment lost 5 bases and the J segment 3 bases; nucleotides outside the gene matches: 9. Germline V CDR1 and CDR2: MNHEY, SMNVEV (reference sequence). CDR3 coding DNA: TGTGCCAGCAGTAGTCAGGGGGCGATGTCCAATCAGCCCCAGCATTTT. It translates to CASSSQGAMSNQPQHF.

V usage is TRBV4-1 and J usage is TRBJ2-1, with TRBD2 identical over 11 bases. The germline V gene has CDR1 MGHRA and CDR2 YSYEKL. There are 16 residues in the CDR3. Germline trimming cut 2 bases from V and 5 bases from J; bases unmatched to any gene: 5. DNA of the CDR3: TGCGCCAGCAGCCAACCAACTAGCGGGAGAAACAATGAGCAGTTCTTC. Amino acid sequence: CASSQPTSGRNNEQFF.

V gene TRBV3-1 (or the pseudogene TRBV3-2) combines with J gene TRBJ2-2, with 14 bases identical to TRBD2. Trimming at V came to 1 base and at J to 0 bases, leaving 1 base not matched to a gene. The CDR3 is 18 residues long. The germline gives CDR1 LGHDT, CDR2 YNNKEL (reference sequence). This CDR3 is CASSQGLAGGPNTGELFF. The CDR3 DNA reads TGTGCCAGCAGCCAAGGACTAGCGGGAGGGCCGAACACCGGGGAGCTGTTTTTT.

The genes are TRBV7-3 and TRBJ2-7, with D possibly TRBD1 on 6 matching bases. The V gene lost 5 bases and the J gene lost 0 bases, with 14 bases spanning the gap. The length of the CDR3 is 15 residues. CDR1 and CDR2 from the germline V gene are SGHTA and FQGTGA. The CDR3, as DNA: TGTGCCAGCAGCGGGAACAGGGCGAGCTCCTACGAGCAGTACTTC. Residues: CASSGNRASSYEQYF.

The chain employs TRBV7-8 and TRBJ2-1; the match to TRBD1 covers 9 bases. CDR3 length: 15 amino acids. J gave up 6 bases and V 5 bases, and 8 bases lay outside the gene matches. Germline CDR1 and CDR2: SGHVS and FQNEAQ. The CDR3, as DNA: TGTGCCAGCAGCCCCGGACAGGGGAAGGGCAATGAGCAGTTCTTC. Protein sequence: CASSPGQGKGNEQFF.

The rearrangement joins TRBV21-1 to TRBJ1-5. TRBV21-1 is labeled a pseudogene. There are 15 residues in the CDR3. CDR3 in amino acids: CASSKALTGKWPQHF. As DNA, the CDR3 is TGTGCCAGCAGCAAAGCGCTGACGGGGAAGTGGCCCCAGCATTTT.

The V gene is TRBV3-1 (or the pseudogene TRBV3-2), the J gene TRBJ2-7; D is uncertain. Germline-derived CDR1 and CDR2 are LGHDT and YNNKEL (reference sequence). V dropped 1 base and J dropped 2 bases, with 9 bases sitting between them. The length of the CDR3 is 14 residues. This chain's CDR3 is CASSQALEAYEQYF. CDR3 DNA: TGTGCCAGCAGCCAAGCACTCGAAGCCTACGAGCAGTACTTC.

J is TRBJ2-7 and V is TRBV7-2, with 9 bases matching TRBD1. CDR1 is SGHTA, CDR2 FQGNSA, per germline. This CDR3 contains 15 residues. The V gene end was trimmed by 5 bases and the J gene end by 1 base; junction bases not matched to a gene: 6. Here the CDR3 DNA reads TGTGCCAGCAGCAGAACCGGGACAGGGTCCTACGAGCAGTACTTC. Amino acid sequence: CASSRTGTGSYEQYF.

The CDR3 DNA sequence: TGTGCCAGTAGTATGAGGGGTAGCGGATACACCGGGGAGCTGTTTTTT. This encodes CASSMRGSGYTGELFF. J is TRBJ2-2 and V is TRBV19; tentatively, D is TRBD2 (6 bases). The germline V and J ends were trimmed by 3 bases and 3 bases, with 14 bases remaining between them. CDR3 length: 16 amino acids. Per the germline V gene, CDR1 is LNHDA and CDR2 is SQIVND (reference sequence).

The V gene is TRBV24-1, the J gene TRBJ2-3, with 7 bases aligning to TRBD1. Germline values: CDR1 KGHDR, CDR2 SFDVKD. The ends lost 4 bases at V and 6 bases at J; junction bases unmatched: 6. This CDR3 has 14 amino acids. The DNA for the CDR3 is TGTGCCACCAGTGAAACGACAGGGATGGATACGCAGTATTTT. It encodes CATSETTGMDTQYF.

The rearrangement links TRBV28 to TRBJ2-5; no clear D gene. Germline values: CDR1 MDHEN, CDR2 SYDVKM. The CDR3 runs 14 residues. Trimming left V 8 bases short and J 1 base short, with 14 bases between. The CDR3 sequence: CASGPRGSQETQYF. The CDR3 nucleotides are TGTGCCAGCGGTCCTAGAGGATCCCAAGAGACCCAGTACTTC.

This sequence joins TRBV5-1 and TRBJ2-2, with TRBD2 identical over 10 bases. The CDR3 is 17 amino acids. The germline V gene encodes CDR1 SGHRS and CDR2 YFSETQ. V gave up 3 bases and J gave up 2 bases; unmatched junction bases: 7. The CDR3 loop is CASSSPSGRGNTGELFF. In DNA, the CDR3 is TGCGCCAGCAGCTCACCCAGCGGGAGGGGAAACACCGGGGAGCTGTTTTTT.

J is TRBJ1-5 and V is TRBV19, with D unresolved. Looked up from germline, CDR1 is LNHDA and CDR2 is SQIVND (reference sequence). The CDR3 runs to 15 residues. Trimming removed 5 bases at V and 0 bases at J, with 11 bases between. In DNA, the CDR3 is TGTGCCAGTAGTGAGGGATTGTATAGCAATCAGCCCCAGCATTTT. Translation gives CASSEGLYSNQPQHF.